A single sample is the source of the 30 T cell receptor beta chains below, sequenced in a study of blood T cell repertoires in COVID-19. TCRdb's table, derived via immunoSEQ multiplex PCR, lists solely in-frame clones and lacks some. Of 300,000 to 450,000 clones detected, around 89% appear once; the ten largest clones hold approximately 1%. Source material: PBMCs or T cells enriched from blood (not recorded which). These receptors were obtained from a man aged 18 to 35 who had recovered from COVID-19.

V is TRBV6-5 and J is TRBJ2-3; 7 bases fit TRBD1. Germline assignment: CDR1 MNHEY and CDR2 SVGAGI. V lost 5 bases to trimming and J lost 2 bases; unmatched junction nucleotides: 7. The CDR3 spans 15 residues. CDR3 residues: CASSPWDSSTDTQYF. The DNA of the CDR3 is TGTGCCAGCAGTCCCTGGGACAGTTCCACAGATACGCAGTATTTT.

The V and J genes are TRBV5-4 and TRBJ2-5; 7 nucleotides match TRBD2. CDR3 length equals 16 residues. Germline V gene lookup returns CDR1 SGHNT and CDR2 YYREEE (reference sequence). The trim removed 1 base at V and 2 bases at J, leaving 8 bases unmatched. CDR3 sequence reads: CASSLPRGLGQETQYF. As DNA, the CDR3 is TGTGCCAGCAGCTTGCCCCGCGGACTAGGACAAGAGACCCAGTACTTC.

This clone was observed once. The V gene is TRBV6-5, the J gene TRBJ2-1; tentatively, D is TRBD2 (7 bases). Germline V gives CDR1 MNHEY, CDR2 SVGAGI. Trimming removed 8 bases from V and 2 bases from J, with 13 bases in between. CDR3 length: 14 residues. Here the CDR3 reads CASGRGGAYNEQFF. The CDR3 DNA is TGTGCCAGCGGGAGGGGGGGTGCCTACAATGAGCAGTTCTTC.

This chain links TRBV3-1 (or the pseudogene TRBV3-2) with TRBJ2-1, with D maybe TRBD2 (7 bases). The V gene lost 3 bases and the J gene lost 4 bases, with 16 bases spanning the gap. The V gene's germline CDR1 is LGHDT and CDR2 YNNKEL (reference sequence). The CDR3 has 16 residues. The CDR3 loop is CASSHSWGGRYNEQFF. The CDR3 DNA reads as TGTGCCAGCAGCCATTCTTGGGGGGGCCGTTACAATGAGCAGTTCTTC.

The chain employs TRBV5-4 and TRBJ1-2; TRBD1 agrees at 7 bases. With V trimmed by 0 bases and J by 3 bases, 5 bases remained unmatched. Germline V gene sequence: CDR1 SGHNT, CDR2 YYREEE (reference sequence). The CDR3 loop spans 15 amino acids. CDR3 region: CASSLAGTAHYGYTF. CDR3 nucleotide sequence: TGTGCCAGCAGCTTGGCTGGGACAGCCCACTATGGCTACACCTTC.

The chain recombines TRBV6-2 or TRBV6-3 with TRBJ2-5; possible D gene TRBD1, 6 bases. The CDR3 is 13 amino acids. V was pared by 5 bases and J by 8 bases, with 15 bases between. Germline-derived CDR1 and CDR2 are MNHEY and SVGEGT. The CDR3 loop reads CASSAPRGPTQYF. DNA of the CDR3: TGTGCCAGCAGTGCCCCCAGGGGCCCTACCCAGTACTTC.

The chain recombines TRBV10-3 with TRBJ2-1; maybe TRBD1 (6 bases). This CDR3 comprises 14 residues. Per germline, CDR1 ENHRY and CDR2 SYGVKD. The V gene lost 2 bases and the J gene lost 6 bases, with 11 bases spanning the gap. The CDR3: CAISERVGGNEQFF. In nucleotides, the CDR3 is TGTGCCATCAGTGAGCGGGTAGGGGGCAATGAGCAGTTCTTC.

Comments on this clone: One junction end does not reproduce the germline sequence, and a read error may be involved. The chain joins TRBV6-5 to TRBJ2-1, with 7 positions matching TRBD1. There are 13 residues in the CDR3. Germline values: CDR1 MNHEY, CDR2 SVGAGI. In DNA, the CDR3 is TGTGCCGGCAGACGCCCAGGGGGAAGTGAGCAGTTCTTC. Protein: CAGRRPGGSEQFF.

The V and J genes are TRBV9 and TRBJ2-6; D is perhaps TRBD2 (5 bases). Trimming pared 1 base from V and 4 bases from J, leaving 12 bases between. This CDR3 region has 16 residues. Looked up from germline, CDR1 is SGDLS and CDR2 is YYNGEE. The CDR3 protein is CASSVRGAYGANVLTF. The CDR3, as DNA: TGTGCCAGCAGCGTACGGGGAGCATACGGGGCCAACGTCCTGACTTTC.

The chain links TRBV19 to TRBJ2-2, with a possible D match to TRBD1 (5 bases). The CDR3 is made up of 13 amino acids. Germline CDR1 and CDR2: LNHDA and SQIVND (reference sequence). The V end lost 4 bases, the J end lost 3 bases, and 6 bases lay between the germline ends. CDR3 DNA sequence: TGTGCCAGTAGTAGCAGGGACACCGGGGAGCTGTTTTTT. This codes for CASSSRDTGELFF.

This clone was detected once. The chain is built from TRBV2 and TRBJ1-5, with 7 bases that match TRBD1. This CDR3 is 15 amino acids long. Looked up from germline, CDR1 is SNHLY and CDR2 is FYNNEI. J was trimmed by 0 bases and V by 4 bases; bases with no gene match: 3. The CDR3 nucleotides read TGTGCCAGCAGTGGGACAGGCCATAGCAATCAGCCCCAGCATTTT. Its translation is CASSGTGHSNQPQHF.

The table lists this clone with a count of one. The J gene is TRBJ1-4, the V gene TRBV6-5; 8 positions agree with TRBD1. This CDR3 is 15 amino acids long. After removal of 6 bases from V and 5 bases from J, the junction contained 8 bases not matched to a gene. Germline loops: CDR1 MNHEY, CDR2 SVGAGI. The CDR3: CASRGWTGFNEKLFF. The CDR3 region has the DNA TGTGCCAGCAGGGGCTGGACAGGGTTCAATGAAAAACTGTTTTTT.

The rearrangement joins TRBV4-1 to TRBJ2-7; the match to TRBD2 covers 8 bases. V trimming: 6 bases; J trimming: 3 bases; junction bases outside the gene matches: 13. This CDR3 contains 16 residues. Germline assignment: CDR1 MGHRA and CDR2 YSYEKL. The chain's CDR3 is CASRETGLGVNYEQYF. Written as DNA, the CDR3 is TGCGCCAGCAGAGAAACGGGACTAGGGGTAAACTACGAGCAGTACTTC.

The chain has TRBV19 and TRBJ2-6; D perhaps matches TRBD1 (5 bases). Germline lookup yields CDR1 LNHDA and CDR2 SQIVND (reference sequence). V lost 3 bases, J lost 4 bases, and 13 bases lay in between. This CDR3 has 16 residues. The CDR3 reads CASSIAGKIGANVLTF. Here the CDR3 DNA reads TGTGCCAGTAGTATCGCAGGGAAGATAGGGGCCAACGTCCTGACTTTC.

This clone was seen a single time. This sequence joins TRBV24-1 and TRBJ2-1; tentative D call: TRBD1 (5 bases). The germline V and J ends were trimmed by 3 bases and 9 bases, with 17 bases remaining between them. The germline CDR1 and CDR2 sequences are KGHDR and SFDVKD. The CDR3 sequence is 15 residues long. CDR3 residues: CATSDAGDSRGEQFF. DNA of the CDR3: TGTGCCACCAGTGATGCCGGCGACTCAAGGGGTGAGCAGTTCTTC.

The CDR3, as DNA: TGTGCCAGCAGTTTGACAATGGGCCTCGAGCAGTACTTC. It translates to CASSLTMGLEQYF. The chain carries TRBV12-3 or TRBV12-4 and TRBJ2-7; D ambiguous. CDR3 length: 13 amino acids. Trimming cost V 3 bases and J 6 bases, with 12 bases left between them.

This clone appeared a few times. The V gene is TRBV7-6, the J gene TRBJ1-1; 9 bases agree with TRBD1. Per the germline V gene, CDR1 is SGHVS and CDR2 is FNYEAQ. Trimming removed 5 bases from V and 0 bases from J; junction bases left unmatched: 10. The CDR3 contains 17 residues. CDR3 DNA: TGTGCCAGCAGCATTAGTGGGGGACAGGGAATGAACACTGAAGCTTTCTTT. It translates to CASSISGGQGMNTEAFF.

The chain combines TRBV18 with TRBJ1-6; TRBD1 might be the D (5 bases). V lost 0 bases and J lost 10, with 19 bases in between. The CDR3 totals 17 residues. In germline, CDR1 is KGHSH, CDR2 LQKENI. This CDR3 is CASSPPGSTQGGSPLHF. In DNA form, the CDR3 reads TGTGCCAGCTCACCACCAGGATCGACGCAGGGAGGGTCACCCCTCCACTTT. Variable domain in full (rest from reference TRBV18 and TRBJ1-6): NAGVMQNPRHLVRRRGQEARLRCSPMKGHSHVYWYRQLPEEGLKFMVYLQKENIIDESGMPKERFSAEFPKEGPSILRIQQVVRGDSAAYFCASSPPGSTQGGSPLHFGNGTRLTVT.

J is TRBJ2-1 and V is TRBV5-4; 12 positions match TRBD2. J lost 4 bases, V lost 4 bases, and 6 bases had no gene match. Looked up from germline, CDR1 is SGHNT and CDR2 is YYREEE (reference sequence). The CDR3 covers 16 residues. The CDR3 DNA reads as TGTGCCAGCAGCCGGACTAGCGGGACGGCTTACAATGAGCAGTTCTTC. As protein: CASSRTSGTAYNEQFF. The whole variable domain, filled in from reference TRBV5-4 and TRBJ2-1, reads ETGVTQSPTHLIKTRGQQVTLRCSSQSGHNTVSWYQQALGQGPQFIFQYYREEENGRGNFPPRFSGLQFPNYSSELNVNALELDDSALYLCASSRTSGTAYNEQFFGPGTRLTVL.

The V and J genes are TRBV11-1 and TRBJ1-1; D is unresolved. V dropped 2 bases and J dropped 0 bases, with 10 bases sitting between them. This CDR3 spans 15 amino acids. CDR1 is SGHAT, CDR2 FQDESV, per germline (reference sequence). The CDR3, as DNA: TGTGCCAGCAGCTTACGCATAGACATGAACACTGAAGCTTTCTTT. Translation gives CASSLRIDMNTEAFF.

The chain carries TRBV7-8 and TRBJ2-1; tentative D call: TRBD2 (5 bases). The CDR3 is 12 residues long. CDR1 SGHVS and CDR2 FQNEAQ come from the germline V gene. Trimming removed 5 bases at V and 6 bases at J, with 8 bases between. The DNA for the CDR3 is TGTGCCAGCAGCCCGGGGTTCAATGAGCAGTTCTTC. Translation: CASSPGFNEQFF.

V gene TRBV10-2 combines with J gene TRBJ1-4; tentatively, D is TRBD1 (6 bases). Trimming removed 6 bases at V and 13 bases at J, with 12 bases between. The CDR3 sequence is 11 residues long. The V gene's germline CDR1 is WSHSY and CDR2 SAAADI. The CDR3 DNA is TGCGCCAGCAGCTTAAGAGGGGGACTGTTTTTT. As protein: CASSLRGGLFF.

The chain couples TRBV7-9 to TRBJ2-2; the D gene is possibly TRBD1 (5 bases). The CDR3 runs to 16 residues. V lost 0 bases, J lost 1 base, and 9 bases lay in between. CDR1 is SEHNR, CDR2 FQNEAQ, per germline (reference sequence). Here the CDR3 DNA reads TGTGCCAGCAGCTTAGCTTCCGGACAGAACACCGGGGAGCTGTTTTTT. Protein: CASSLASGQNTGELFF.

The chain combines TRBV9 with TRBJ2-1; D is perhaps TRBD1 (6 bases). The CDR3 covers 13 residues. The germline gives CDR1 SGDLS, CDR2 YYNGEE. V gave up 2 bases and J gave up 12 bases, with 15 bases separating them. As DNA, the CDR3 is TGTGCCAGCAGCGTCGGAACAGGGCTTCGGCAGTTCTTC. Translating gives CASSVGTGLRQFF.

The rearrangement uses TRBV18 and TRBJ1-1; D uncertain. V was trimmed by 3 bases and J by 7 bases, leaving 9 bases between them. CDR1 is KGHSH, CDR2 LQKENI, per germline. The length of the CDR3 is 12 residues. The CDR3 loop reads CASSPNRNEAFF. CDR3 DNA sequence: TGTGCCAGCTCACCGAACAGAAATGAAGCTTTCTTT.

This clone appeared once. The chain combines TRBV19 with TRBJ1-1; 7 bases line up with TRBD1. The CDR3 is 14 amino acids. V lost 3 bases to trimming and J lost 2 bases; unmatched junction nucleotides: 3. Germline V gene data show CDR1 as LNHDA and CDR2 as SQIVND (reference sequence). Here the CDR3 DNA reads TGTGCCAGTAGTATTCGGACAGGAAACACTGAAGCTTTCTTT. Amino acids: CASSIRTGNTEAFF.

In its sample, this clone was seen a few times. The chain has TRBV4-2 and TRBJ1-2; D may be TRBD1 (5 bases). This CDR3 region has 15 residues. V was cut by 0 bases and J by 7 bases, with 15 bases left in between. CDR1 and CDR2 (germline): LGHNA, YNFKEQ. The DNA for the CDR3 is TGTGCCAGCAGCCAAGATAAAAAGGGAACAGGTGGCTACACCTTC. The encoded protein is CASSQDKKGTGGYTF.

The chain recombines TRBV6-5 with TRBJ1-3; possibly TRBD1 for D (6 bases). In germline, CDR1 is MNHEY, CDR2 SVGAGI. This CDR3 is built from 15 residues. V lost 1 base and J lost 4, with 11 bases in between. This chain's CDR3 is CASSYFTGQGNTIYF. CDR3 bases: TGTGCCAGCAGTTACTTTACAGGGCAAGGAAACACCATATATTTT.

V and J are TRBV20-1 and TRBJ1-5; TRBD1 matches at 11 bases. Germline CDR1 and CDR2: DFQATT and SNEGSKA (reference sequence). J lost 2 bases, V lost 5 bases, and 8 bases had no gene match. The CDR3 has 16 residues. The CDR3 loop reads CSAGGQGAGGNQPQHF. CDR3 DNA: TGCAGTGCTGGTGGACAGGGGGCGGGTGGCAATCAGCCCCAGCATTTT.

This chain joins TRBV18 and TRBJ2-5; 7 nucleotides align to TRBD1. Germline CDR1 is KGHSH and CDR2 is LQKENI. The junction had 0 bases not matched to a gene; V was cut back by 0 bases and J by 2 bases. The CDR3 covers 14 residues. CDR3 protein: CASSPPGQQETQYF. The CDR3, as DNA: TGTGCCAGCTCACCACCGGGACAGCAAGAGACCCAGTACTTC. Complete variable domain (other parts from reference TRBV18 and TRBJ2-5): NAGVMQNPRHLVRRRGQEARLRCSPMKGHSHVYWYRQLPEEGLKFMVYLQKENIIDESGMPKERFSAEFPKEGPSILRIQQVVRGDSAAYFCASSPPGQQETQYFGPGTRLLVL.